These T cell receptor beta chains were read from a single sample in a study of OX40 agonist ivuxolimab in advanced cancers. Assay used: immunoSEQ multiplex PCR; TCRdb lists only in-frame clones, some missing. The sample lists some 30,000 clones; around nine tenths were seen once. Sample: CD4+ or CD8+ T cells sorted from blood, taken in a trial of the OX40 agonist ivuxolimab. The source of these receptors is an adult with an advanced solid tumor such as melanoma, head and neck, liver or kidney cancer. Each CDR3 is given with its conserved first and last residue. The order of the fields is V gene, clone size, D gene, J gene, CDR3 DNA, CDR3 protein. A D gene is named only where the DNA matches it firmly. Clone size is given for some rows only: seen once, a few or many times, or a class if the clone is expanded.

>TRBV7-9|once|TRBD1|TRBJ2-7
TGTGCCAGCAGCACGACAGGGGCACACGAGCAGTACTTC
CASSTTGAHEQYF
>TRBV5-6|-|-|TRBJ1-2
TGTGCCAGCAGCCCAAAGGTTGGACAGCCCGATGGCTACACCTTC
CASSPKVGQPDGYTF
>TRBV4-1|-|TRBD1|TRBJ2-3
TGCGCCAGCAGCCAAGACAGGGGGCAATGGGATACGCAGTATTTT
CASSQDRGQWDTQYF
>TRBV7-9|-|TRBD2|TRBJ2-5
TGTGCCAGCAGCCCGTCCCTAGCGGGGGTGTACCAAGAGACCCAGTACTTC
CASSPSLAGVYQETQYF
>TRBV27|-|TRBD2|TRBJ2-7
TGTGCCAGCAGTTTTGGCGGGAGGGGAGCCTACGAGCAGTACTTC
CASSFGGRGAYEQYF
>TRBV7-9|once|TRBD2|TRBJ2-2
TGTGCCAGCAGCCACCCGACTCGGACTAGCGGGACCGGGGAGCTGTTTTTT
CASSHPTRTSGTGELFF
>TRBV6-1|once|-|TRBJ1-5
TGTGCCAGCAGTGAAGTGGGGGAGCCCCAGCATTTT
CASSEVGEPQHF
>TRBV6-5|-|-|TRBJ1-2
TGTGCCAGCAGTACCCCGGGACCCGCCTATGGCTACACCTTC
CASSTPGPAYGYTF
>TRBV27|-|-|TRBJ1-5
TGTGCCAGCAGCCGGTCAAGGGGCAATCAGCCCCAGCATTTT
CASSRSRGNQPQHF
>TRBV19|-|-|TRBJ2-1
TGTGCCAGTAGTGCCCCACCGCGTAGTCCCTACAATGAGCAGTTCTTC
CASSAPPRSPYNEQFF
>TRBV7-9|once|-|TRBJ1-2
TGTGCCAGCAGCTTAGGGCTCTATGGCTACACCTTC
CASSLGLYGYTF
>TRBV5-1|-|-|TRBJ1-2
TGCGCCAGCAGCTTGGCGACATATTCTTATGGCTACACCTTC
CASSLATYSYGYTF
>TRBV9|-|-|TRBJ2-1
TGTGCCAGTGCCGGCTCCTACAATGAGCAGTTCTTC
CASAGSYNEQFF
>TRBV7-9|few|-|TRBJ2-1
TGTGCCAGCAGCTTAGGAGGGCACAATGAGCAGTTCTTC
CASSLGGHNEQFF
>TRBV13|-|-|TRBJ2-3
TGTGCCAGCAGGGCTAGCACAGATACGCAGTATTTT
CASRASTDTQYF
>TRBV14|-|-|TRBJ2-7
TGTGCCAGCAGACGTCAACTGCCGGGACTCGTCCGGGTCTACGAGCAGTACTTC
CASRRQLPGLVRVYEQYF
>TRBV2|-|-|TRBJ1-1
TGTGCCAGCTTGCGAGAAGCGAGAACAGGAGCTTTCTTT
CASLREARTGAFF
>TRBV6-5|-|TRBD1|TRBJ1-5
TGTGCCAGCAGGCAGACAGGGGTGGATCAGCCCCAGCATTTT
CASRQTGVDQPQHF
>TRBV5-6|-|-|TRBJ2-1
TGTGCCAGCAGCTTTTCCCCGGGCGATGAGCAGTTCTTC
CASSFSPGDEQFF
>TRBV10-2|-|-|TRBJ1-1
TGCGCCAGCAGTGAGCCCCGGGCCCTGAACACTGAAGCTTTCTTT
CASSEPRALNTEAFF
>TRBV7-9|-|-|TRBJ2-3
TGTGCCAGCAGCTCCAGGGACCCAGGTACGCAGTATTTT
CASSSRDPGTQYF
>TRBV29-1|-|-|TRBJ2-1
TGCAGCGTTGAAAAGGGTAGCGGCAATGAGCAGTTCTTC
CSVEKGSGNEQFF
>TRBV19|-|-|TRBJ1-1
TGTGCCAGTAGTAATAGATTTTTGAACACTGAAGCTTTCTTT
CASSNRFLNTEAFF
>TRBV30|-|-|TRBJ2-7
TGTGCCTGGAGTGTAGGGGCAGGCGAAGAGCAGTACTTC
CAWSVGAGEEQYF
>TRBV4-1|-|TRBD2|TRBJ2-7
TGCGCCAGCAGCCAAGATTCGGGAGGGACCTACGAGCAGTACTTC
CASSQDSGGTYEQYF
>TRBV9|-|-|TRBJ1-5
TGTGCCAGCAGCGCGTGGGGAGACAATCAGCCCCAGCATTTT
CASSAWGDNQPQHF
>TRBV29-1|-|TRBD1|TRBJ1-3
TGCAGCGTTATAAGGACAGGCTCTGGAAACACCATATATTTT
CSVIRTGSGNTIYF
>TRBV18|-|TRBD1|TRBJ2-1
TGTGCCAGCTCACCCGGGACAGCACAGTTCTTC
CASSPGTAQFF
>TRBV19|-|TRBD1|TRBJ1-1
TGTGCCAGTAGTGTCGACAGGGGCATGAACACTGAAGCTTTCTTT
CASSVDRGMNTEAFF
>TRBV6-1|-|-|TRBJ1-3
TGTGCCAGCAGTGAAGAATGGACCTACTCTGGAAACACCATATATTTT
CASSEEWTYSGNTIYF
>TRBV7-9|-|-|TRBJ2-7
TGTGCCAGCAGCTCACCCCCCGCAGGGGGGGCCTACGAGCAGTACTTC
CASSSPPAGGAYEQYF
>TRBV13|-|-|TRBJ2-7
TGTGCCAGCAGCTCCTATACCTACGAGCAGTACTTC
CASSSYTYEQYF
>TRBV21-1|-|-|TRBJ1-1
TGTGCCAGCAGCAAAGCGCGGACGGTTGAGATGAACACTGAAGCTTTCTTT
CASSKARTVEMNTEAFF
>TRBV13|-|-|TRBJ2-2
TGTGCCAGCAGCAAAACCCTAGGGGACACCGGGGAGCTGTTTTTT
CASSKTLGDTGELFF
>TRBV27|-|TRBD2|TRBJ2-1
TGTGCCAGCAGTTTAGGAGCGGGGAGAGACAATGAGCAGTTCTTC
CASSLGAGRDNEQFF
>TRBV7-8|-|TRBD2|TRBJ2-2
TGTGCCAGCAGACGGGAGGTCGACACCGGGGAGCTGTTTTTT
CASRREVDTGELFF
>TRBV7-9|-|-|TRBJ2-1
TGTGCCAGCAGCTTACGGGACAATGAGCAGTTCTTC
CASSLRDNEQFF
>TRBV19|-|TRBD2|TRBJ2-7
TGTGCCACCGGGAGACTAGCGGGTCCTTCCTACGAGCAGTACTTC
CATGRLAGPSYEQYF
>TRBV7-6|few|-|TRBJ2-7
TGTGCCAGCAGCTTAAACCTCCCGTTCCACGAGCAGTACTTC
CASSLNLPFHEQYF
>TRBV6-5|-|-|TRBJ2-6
TGTGCCAGCAGTTATGGAAGATCTGGGGCCAACGTCCTGACTTTC
CASSYGRSGANVLTF
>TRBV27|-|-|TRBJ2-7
TGTGCCAGCAGGACAGGTCGGGCCTACGAGCAGTACTTC
CASRTGRAYEQYF
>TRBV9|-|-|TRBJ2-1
TGTGCCAGCACCCAACGGGACTGGCCGGATGAGCAGTTCTTC
CASTQRDWPDEQFF
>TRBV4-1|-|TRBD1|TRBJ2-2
TGCGCCAGCAGCCAAGCTTTGACAGGGAGTTTGGCCGGGGAGCTGTTTTTT
CASSQALTGSLAGELFF
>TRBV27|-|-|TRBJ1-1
TGTGCCAGCAGTTTAGGGAAGGGGGTAGCTTTCTTT
CASSLGKGVAFF
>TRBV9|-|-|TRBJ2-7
TGTGCCAGCAGCGTCGACAGTCTGCCTTCCTACGAGCAGTACTTC
CASSVDSLPSYEQYF
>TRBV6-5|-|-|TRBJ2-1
TGTGCCAGCAGCCCAAGCGGCAATGAGCAGTTCTTC
CASSPSGNEQFF
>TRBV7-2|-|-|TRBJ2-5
TGTGCCAGCAGCTTATTTGAGTCCCAAGAGACCCAGTACTTC
CASSLFESQETQYF
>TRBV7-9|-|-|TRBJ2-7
TGTGCCAGCAGAAACGGTTCGACCTACGAGCAGTACTTC
CASRNGSTYEQYF
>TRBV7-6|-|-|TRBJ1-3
TGTGCCAGCAGCTTAGTGGCCGACGACACCATATATTTT
CASSLVADDTIYF
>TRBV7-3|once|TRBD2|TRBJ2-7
TGTGCCAGCAGCCCGCGGGGACTAGCGGGTCCCCGACCCTACGAGCAGTACTTC
CASSPRGLAGPRPYEQYF
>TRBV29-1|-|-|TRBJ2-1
TGCAGCGTTGAGTCTACAGCTTCCTACAATGAGCAGTTCTTC
CSVESTASYNEQFF
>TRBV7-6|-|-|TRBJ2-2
TGTGCCAGCAGCCTAGAGTCAATGGCTGACTACACCGGGGAGCTGTTTTTT
CASSLESMADYTGELFF
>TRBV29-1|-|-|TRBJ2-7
TGCAGCGTCCACCTGAGGGCAGGGGGGCCTTACGAGCAGTACTTC
CSVHLRAGGPYEQYF
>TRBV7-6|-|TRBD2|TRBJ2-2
TGTGCCAGCAGCTTTTTTCTAGCGGGAGGCAGCGGGGAGCTGTTTTTT
CASSFFLAGGSGELFF
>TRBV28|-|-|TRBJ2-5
TGTGCCAGCACCCTCGGGCCAGCTGAGGAGACCCAGTACTTC
CASTLGPAEETQYF